A single T cell receptor (beta chain) is shown here with its context. The antigen is undetermined. Unique molecular identifiers were incorporated into the prepared TCRbeta library. Via MiXCR, TCRdb re-called the PCR reads, giving one row per CDR3 protein. The sample contains hundreds of thousands of distinct CDR3 sequences, over 10% of which appear only once. With 0 bases removed from V and 7 bases from J, the gap between germline ends came to 15 bases. The CDR3 is 16 amino acids. Germline CDR1 and CDR2: LGHNA and YSLEER. This record belongs to a study of T-cell reconstitution after alpha-beta-depleted transplantation in children. Study-level findings and limits: The main origin of T-cell counts and diversity one year after transplant was newly produced T cells.

This rearrangement joins TRBV4-3 to TRBJ2-2; D remains unclear. The clonotype comes from a male patient between 5 and 17 years old who had a stem cell transplant for acute myeloid leukemia, so the T cells may come from the graft donor. Sample: PBMCs, mostly from graft donor cells, taken 360 days after TCRalphabeta/CD19-depleted stem cell transplant. The CDR3 spells CASSQDWADAGGELFF. CDR3 DNA: TGCGCCAGCAGCCAAGATTGGGCGGACGCCGGCGGGGAGCTGTTTTTT.